This TCR beta chain was found in a study of shared clonotypes between healthy human individuals. This CDR3 spans 15 amino acids. The V and J ends lost 6 bases and 2 bases, in that order; junction bases with no gene match: 7. Germline CDR1 SNHLY, CDR2 FYNNEI. Only in-frame clones appear in the TCRdb table, and some are missing; sequencing was by immunoSEQ multiplex PCR. The sample lists roughly 1,500,000 clones; around 98.5% were seen once. The sequenced sample was naive CD4+ T cells sorted from blood. As for subset: CD45RA+ positively selected. The source is a man aged 25-45 years in good health. V usage is TRBV2 and J usage is TRBJ2-7; TRBD2 agrees at 10 bases. Here the CDR3 DNA reads TGTGCCAGCAGCCGGACTAGCGGTTATCCCTACGAGCAGTACTTC. It translates to CASSRTSGYPYEQYF.